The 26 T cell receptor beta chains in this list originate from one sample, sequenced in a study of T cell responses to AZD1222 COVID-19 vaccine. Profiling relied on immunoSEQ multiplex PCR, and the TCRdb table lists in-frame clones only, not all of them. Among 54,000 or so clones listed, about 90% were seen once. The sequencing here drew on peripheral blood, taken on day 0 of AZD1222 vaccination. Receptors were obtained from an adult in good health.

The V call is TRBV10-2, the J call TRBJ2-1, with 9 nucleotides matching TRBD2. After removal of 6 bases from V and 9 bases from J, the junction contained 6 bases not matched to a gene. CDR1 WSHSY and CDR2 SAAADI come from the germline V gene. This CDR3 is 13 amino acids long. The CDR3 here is CASRLAGVREQFF. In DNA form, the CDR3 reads TGCGCCAGCAGGTTAGCGGGAGTACGTGAGCAGTTCTTC.

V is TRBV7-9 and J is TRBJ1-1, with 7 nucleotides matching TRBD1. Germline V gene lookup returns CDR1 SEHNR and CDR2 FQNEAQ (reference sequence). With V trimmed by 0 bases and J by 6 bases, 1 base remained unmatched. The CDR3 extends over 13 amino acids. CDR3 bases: TGTGCCAGCAGCTTAGCCGACAGGGCTGAAGCTTTCTTT. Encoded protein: CASSLADRAEAFF.

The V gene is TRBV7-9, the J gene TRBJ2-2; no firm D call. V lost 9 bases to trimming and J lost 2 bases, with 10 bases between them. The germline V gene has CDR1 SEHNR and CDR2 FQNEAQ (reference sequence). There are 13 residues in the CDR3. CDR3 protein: CASQQRNTGELFF. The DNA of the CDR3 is TGTGCCAGTCAACAGAGAAACACCGGGGAGCTGTTTTTT.

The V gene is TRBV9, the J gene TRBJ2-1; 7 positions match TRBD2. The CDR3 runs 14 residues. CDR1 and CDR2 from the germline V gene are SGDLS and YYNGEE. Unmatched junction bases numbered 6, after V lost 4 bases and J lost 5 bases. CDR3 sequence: CASSKMLADNEQFF. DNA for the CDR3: TGTGCCAGCAGCAAGATGCTAGCGGACAATGAGCAGTTCTTC.

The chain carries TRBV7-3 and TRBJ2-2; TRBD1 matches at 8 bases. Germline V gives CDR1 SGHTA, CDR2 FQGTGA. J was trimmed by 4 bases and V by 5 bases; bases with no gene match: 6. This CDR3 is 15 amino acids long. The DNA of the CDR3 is TGTGCCAGCAGCGCTCTGACAGGGGCCACCGGGGAGCTGTTTTTT. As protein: CASSALTGATGELFF.

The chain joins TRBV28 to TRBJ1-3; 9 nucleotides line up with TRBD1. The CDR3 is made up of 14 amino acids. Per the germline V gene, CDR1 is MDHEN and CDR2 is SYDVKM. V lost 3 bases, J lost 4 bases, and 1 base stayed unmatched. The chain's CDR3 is CASSLGTGGNTIYF. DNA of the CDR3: TGTGCCAGCAGTTTGGGGACAGGGGGAAACACCATATATTTT. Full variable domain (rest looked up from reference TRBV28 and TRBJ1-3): DVKVTQSSRYLVKRTGEKVFLECVQDMDHENMFWYRQDPGLGLRLIYFSYDVKMKEKGDIPEGYSVSREKKERFSLILESASTNQTSMYLCASSLGTGGNTIYFGEGSWLTVV.

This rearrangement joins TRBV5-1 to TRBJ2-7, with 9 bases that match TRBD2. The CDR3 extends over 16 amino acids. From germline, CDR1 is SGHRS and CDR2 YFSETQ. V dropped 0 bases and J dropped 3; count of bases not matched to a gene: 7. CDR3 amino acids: CASSLAVAGVDYEQYF. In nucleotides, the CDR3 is TGCGCCAGCAGCTTGGCCGTAGCGGGAGTGGACTACGAGCAGTACTTC.

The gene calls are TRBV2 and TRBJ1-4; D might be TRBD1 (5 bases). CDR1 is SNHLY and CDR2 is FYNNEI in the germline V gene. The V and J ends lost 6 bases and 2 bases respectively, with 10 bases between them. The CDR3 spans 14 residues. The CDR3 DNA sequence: TGTGCCAGCAGGTCGACAGCGACTAATGAAAAACTGTTTTTT. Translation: CASRSTATNEKLFF.

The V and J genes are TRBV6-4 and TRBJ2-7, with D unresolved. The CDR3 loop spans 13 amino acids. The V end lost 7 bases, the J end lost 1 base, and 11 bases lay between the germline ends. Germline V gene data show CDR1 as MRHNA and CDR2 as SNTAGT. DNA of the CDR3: TGTGCCAGCACCAAGGACGGGTCCTACGAGCAGTACTTC. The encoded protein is CASTKDGSYEQYF.

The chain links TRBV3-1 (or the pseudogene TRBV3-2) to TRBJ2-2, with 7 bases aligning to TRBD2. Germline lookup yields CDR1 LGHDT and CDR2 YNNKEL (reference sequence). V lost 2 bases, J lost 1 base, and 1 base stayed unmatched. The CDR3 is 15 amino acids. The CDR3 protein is CASSQSGMNTGELFF. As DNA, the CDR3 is TGTGCCAGCAGCCAAAGCGGGATGAACACCGGGGAGCTGTTTTTT.

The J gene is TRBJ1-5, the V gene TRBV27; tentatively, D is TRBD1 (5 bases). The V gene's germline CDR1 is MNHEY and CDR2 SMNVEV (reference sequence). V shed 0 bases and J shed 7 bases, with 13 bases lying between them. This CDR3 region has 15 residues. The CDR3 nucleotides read TGTGCCAGCAGTTTATCCGGCCAGGGTCAGCAGCCCCAGCATTTT. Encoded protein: CASSLSGQGQQPQHF.

The CDR3 DNA sequence: TGCGCCAGCAGCCTCCGGGACAGGGGGGATGAGCAGTTCTTC. Its protein is CASSLRDRGDEQFF. The chain is built from TRBV5-1 and TRBJ2-1, with 11 nucleotides matching TRBD1. V lost 4 bases and J lost 8; bases outside the gene matches: 5. There are 14 residues in the CDR3. Germline CDR1 reads SGHRS; CDR2 reads YFSETQ.

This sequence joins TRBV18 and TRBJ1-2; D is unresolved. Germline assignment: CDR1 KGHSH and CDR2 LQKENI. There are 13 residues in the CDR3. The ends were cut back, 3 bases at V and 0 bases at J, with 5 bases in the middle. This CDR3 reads CASSPGPNYGYTF. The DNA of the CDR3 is TGTGCCAGCTCACCCGGACCTAACTATGGCTACACCTTC. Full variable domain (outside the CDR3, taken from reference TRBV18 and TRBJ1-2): NAGVMQNPRHLVRRRGQEARLRCSPMKGHSHVYWYRQLPEEGLKFMVYLQKENIIDESGMPKERFSAEFPKEGPSILRIQQVVRGDSAAYFCASSPGPNYGYTFGSGTRLTVV.

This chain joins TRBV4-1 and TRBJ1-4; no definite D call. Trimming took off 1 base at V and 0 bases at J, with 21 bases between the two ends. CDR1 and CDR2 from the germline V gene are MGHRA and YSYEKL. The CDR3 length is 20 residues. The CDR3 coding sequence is TGCGCCAGCAGCCAAGTCTACCGTGGTGGGCTCTCTGCAACTAATGAAAAACTGTTTTTT. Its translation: CASSQVYRGGLSATNEKLFF.

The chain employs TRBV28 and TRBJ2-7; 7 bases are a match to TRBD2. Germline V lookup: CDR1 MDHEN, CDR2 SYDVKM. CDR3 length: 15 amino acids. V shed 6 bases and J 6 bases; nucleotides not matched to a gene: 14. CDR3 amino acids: CASSRGGAQPPEQYF. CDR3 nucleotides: TGTGCCAGCAGCCGGGGAGGGGCGCAACCCCCCGAGCAGTACTTC. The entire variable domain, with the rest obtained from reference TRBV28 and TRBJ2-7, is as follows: DVKVTQSSRYLVKRTGEKVFLECVQDMDHENMFWYRQDPGLGLRLIYFSYDVKMKEKGDIPEGYSVSREKKERFSLILESASTNQTSMYLCASSRGGAQPPEQYFGPGTRLTVT.

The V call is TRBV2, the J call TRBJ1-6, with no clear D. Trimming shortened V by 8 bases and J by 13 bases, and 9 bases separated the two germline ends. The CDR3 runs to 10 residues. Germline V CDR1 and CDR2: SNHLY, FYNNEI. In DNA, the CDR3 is TGTGCCAGCGCCGGTGAGCCCCTCCACTTT. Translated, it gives CASAGEPLHF.

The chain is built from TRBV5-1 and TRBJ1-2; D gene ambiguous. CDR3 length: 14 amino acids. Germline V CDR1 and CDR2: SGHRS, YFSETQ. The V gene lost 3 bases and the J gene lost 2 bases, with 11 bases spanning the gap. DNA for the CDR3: TGCGCCAGCAGCTCCATCGGGGAGAACTATGGCTACACCTTC. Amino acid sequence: CASSSIGENYGYTF.

CDR3 protein: CASSRAPGTQYF. The CDR3 DNA follows: TGTGCCAGCAGCCGAGCGCCGGGTACGCAGTATTTT. The genes are TRBV27 and TRBJ2-3; D call uncertain. The germline V gene encodes CDR1 MNHEY and CDR2 SMNVEV (reference sequence). Trimming left V 6 bases short and J 8 bases short, with 12 bases between. The CDR3 is 12 residues long.

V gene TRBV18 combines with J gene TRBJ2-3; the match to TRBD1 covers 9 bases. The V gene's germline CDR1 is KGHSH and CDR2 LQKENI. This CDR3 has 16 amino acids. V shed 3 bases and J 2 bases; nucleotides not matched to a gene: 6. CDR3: CASSPPGQGSTDTQYF. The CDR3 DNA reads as TGTGCCAGCTCACCCCCGGGACAGGGTTCCACAGATACGCAGTATTTT.

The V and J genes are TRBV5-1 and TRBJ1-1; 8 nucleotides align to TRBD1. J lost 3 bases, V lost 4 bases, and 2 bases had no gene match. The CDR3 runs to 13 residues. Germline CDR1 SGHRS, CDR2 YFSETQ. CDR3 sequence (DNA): TGCGCCAGCAGCCTACAGGGGGACACTGAAGCTTTCTTT. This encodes CASSLQGDTEAFF.

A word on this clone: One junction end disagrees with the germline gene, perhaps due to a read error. The CDR3 nucleotides read TGCGCCAGCAGCTTGGCCACGTTCTCTTTC. It yields the protein CASSLATFSF. The chain has TRBV5-1 and TRBJ1-2; no firm D call. CDR1 and CDR2 from the germline V gene are SGHRS and YFSETQ. The length of the CDR3 is 10 residues.

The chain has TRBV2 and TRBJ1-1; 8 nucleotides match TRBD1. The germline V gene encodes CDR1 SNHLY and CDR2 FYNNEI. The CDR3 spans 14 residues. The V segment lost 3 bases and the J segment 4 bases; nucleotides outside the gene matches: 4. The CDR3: CASSDRGRGTEAFF. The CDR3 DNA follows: TGTGCCAGCAGTGACAGGGGGCGAGGCACTGAAGCTTTCTTT.

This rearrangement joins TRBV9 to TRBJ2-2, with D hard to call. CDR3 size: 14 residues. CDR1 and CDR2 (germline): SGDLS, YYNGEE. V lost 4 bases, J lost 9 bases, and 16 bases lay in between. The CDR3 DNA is TGTGCCAGCAGCCTTGACTCGATCTCCCGGGAGCTGTTTTTT. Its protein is CASSLDSISRELFF.

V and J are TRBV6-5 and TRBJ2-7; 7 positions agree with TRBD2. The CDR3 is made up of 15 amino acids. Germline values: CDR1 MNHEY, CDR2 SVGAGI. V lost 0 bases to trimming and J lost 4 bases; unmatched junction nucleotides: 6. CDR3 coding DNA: TGTGCCAGCAGTTACTCGATGGCTAGCGGATACGAGCAGTACTTC. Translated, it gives CASSYSMASGYEQYF.

The CDR3 DNA reads as TGTGCCAGCAGCTTGGGCATGGGGGGTGCTCGTAATACGCAGTATTTT. This codes for CASSLGMGGARNTQYF. The V call is TRBV5-4, the J call TRBJ2-3; a weak D match, TRBD2 (6 bases). This CDR3 has 16 residues. V was clipped by 0 bases and J by 7 bases, with 18 bases between them. The V gene's germline CDR1 is SGHNT and CDR2 YYREEE (reference sequence).

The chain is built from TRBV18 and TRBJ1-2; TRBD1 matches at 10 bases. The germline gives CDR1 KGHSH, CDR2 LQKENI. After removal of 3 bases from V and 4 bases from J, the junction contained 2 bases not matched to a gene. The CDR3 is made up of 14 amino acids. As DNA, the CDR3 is TGTGCCAGCTCACCGGACAGGGGGTCCTATGGCTACACCTTC. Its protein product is CASSPDRGSYGYTF. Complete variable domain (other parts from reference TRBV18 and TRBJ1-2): NAGVMQNPRHLVRRRGQEARLRCSPMKGHSHVYWYRQLPEEGLKFMVYLQKENIIDESGMPKERFSAEFPKEGPSILRIQQVVRGDSAAYFCASSPDRGSYGYTFGSGTRLTVV.